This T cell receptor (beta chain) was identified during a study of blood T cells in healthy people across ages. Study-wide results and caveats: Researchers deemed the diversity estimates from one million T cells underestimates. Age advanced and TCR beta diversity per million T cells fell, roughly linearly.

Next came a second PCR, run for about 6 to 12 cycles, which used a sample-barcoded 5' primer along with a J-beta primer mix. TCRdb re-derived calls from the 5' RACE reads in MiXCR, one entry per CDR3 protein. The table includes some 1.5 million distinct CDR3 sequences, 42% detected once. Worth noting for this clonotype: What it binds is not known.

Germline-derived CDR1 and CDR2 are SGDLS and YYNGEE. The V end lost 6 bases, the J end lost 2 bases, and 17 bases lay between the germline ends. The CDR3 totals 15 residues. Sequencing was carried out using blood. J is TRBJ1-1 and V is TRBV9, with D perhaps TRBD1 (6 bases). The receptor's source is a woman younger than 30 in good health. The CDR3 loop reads CASTPRDRQNTEAFF. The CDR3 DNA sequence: TGTGCCAGCACCCCTCGCGACAGGCAAAACACTGAAGCTTTCTTT.